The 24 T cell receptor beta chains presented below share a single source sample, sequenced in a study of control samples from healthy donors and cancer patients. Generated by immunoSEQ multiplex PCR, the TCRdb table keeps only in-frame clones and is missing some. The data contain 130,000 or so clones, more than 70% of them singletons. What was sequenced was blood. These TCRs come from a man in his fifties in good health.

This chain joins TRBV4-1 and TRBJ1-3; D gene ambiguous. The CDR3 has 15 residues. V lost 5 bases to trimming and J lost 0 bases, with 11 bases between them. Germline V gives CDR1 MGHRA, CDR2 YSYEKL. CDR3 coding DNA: TGCGCCAGCAGCTCTCAACACTCCTCTGGAAACACCATATATTTT. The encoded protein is CASSSQHSSGNTIYF.

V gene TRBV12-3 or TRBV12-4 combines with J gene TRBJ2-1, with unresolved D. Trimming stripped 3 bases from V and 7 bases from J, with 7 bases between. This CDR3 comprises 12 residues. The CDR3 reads CASSFFGNEQFF. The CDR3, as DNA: TGTGCCAGCAGTTTCTTTGGAAATGAGCAGTTCTTC.

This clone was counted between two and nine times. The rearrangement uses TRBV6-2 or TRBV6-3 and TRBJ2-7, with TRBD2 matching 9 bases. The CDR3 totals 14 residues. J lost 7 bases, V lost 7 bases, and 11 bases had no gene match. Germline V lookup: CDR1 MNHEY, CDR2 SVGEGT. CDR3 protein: CASTPSGAAGEQYF. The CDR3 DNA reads TGTGCCAGCACCCCTAGCGGGGCGGCCGGGGAGCAGTACTTC.

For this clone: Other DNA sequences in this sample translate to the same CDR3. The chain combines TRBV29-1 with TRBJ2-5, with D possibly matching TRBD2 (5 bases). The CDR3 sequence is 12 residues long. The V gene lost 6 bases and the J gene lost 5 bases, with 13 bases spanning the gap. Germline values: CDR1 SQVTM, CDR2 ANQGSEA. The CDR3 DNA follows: TGCAGCGTGGAACGGGGTAGGGAGACCCAGTACTTC. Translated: CSVERGRETQYF. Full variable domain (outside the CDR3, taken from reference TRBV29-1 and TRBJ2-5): SAVISQKPSRDICQRGTSLTIQCQVDSQVTMMFWYRQQPGQSLTLIATANQGSEATYESGFVIDKFPISRPNLTFSTLTVSNMSPEDSSIYLCSVERGRETQYFGPGTRLLVL.

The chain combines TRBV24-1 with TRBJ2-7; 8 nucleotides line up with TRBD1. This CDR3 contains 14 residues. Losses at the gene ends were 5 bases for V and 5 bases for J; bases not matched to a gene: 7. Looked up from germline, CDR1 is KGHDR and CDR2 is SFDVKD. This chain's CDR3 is CATSAGQGANEQYF. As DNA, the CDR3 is TGTGCCACCAGTGCGGGGCAGGGGGCCAACGAGCAGTACTTC.

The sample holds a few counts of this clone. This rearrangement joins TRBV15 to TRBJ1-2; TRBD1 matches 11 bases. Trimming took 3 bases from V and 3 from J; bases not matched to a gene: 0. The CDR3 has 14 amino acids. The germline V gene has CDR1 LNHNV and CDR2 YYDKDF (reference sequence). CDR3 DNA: TGTGCCACCAGCAGGGACAGGGGGCACTATGGCTACACCTTC. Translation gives CATSRDRGHYGYTF.

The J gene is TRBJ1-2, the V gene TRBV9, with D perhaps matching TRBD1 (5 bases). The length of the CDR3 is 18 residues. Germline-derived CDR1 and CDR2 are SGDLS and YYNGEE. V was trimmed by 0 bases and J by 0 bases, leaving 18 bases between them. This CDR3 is CASSVEMGQVGTNYGYTF. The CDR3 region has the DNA TGTGCCAGCAGCGTAGAGATGGGGCAGGTAGGGACTAACTATGGCTACACCTTC. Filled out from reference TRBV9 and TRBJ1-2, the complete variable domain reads DSGVTQTPKHLITATGQRVTLRCSPRSGDLSVYWYQQSLDQGLQFLIQYYNGEERAKGNILERFSAQQFPDLHSELNLSSLELGDSALYFCASSVEMGQVGTNYGYTFGSGTRLTVV.

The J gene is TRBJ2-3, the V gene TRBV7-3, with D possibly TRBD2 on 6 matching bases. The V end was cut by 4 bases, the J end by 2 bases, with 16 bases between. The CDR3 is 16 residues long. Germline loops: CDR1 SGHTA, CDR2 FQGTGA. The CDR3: CASSWGGRAPTDTQYF. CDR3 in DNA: TGTGCCAGCAGCTGGGGAGGACGGGCCCCCACAGATACGCAGTATTTT.

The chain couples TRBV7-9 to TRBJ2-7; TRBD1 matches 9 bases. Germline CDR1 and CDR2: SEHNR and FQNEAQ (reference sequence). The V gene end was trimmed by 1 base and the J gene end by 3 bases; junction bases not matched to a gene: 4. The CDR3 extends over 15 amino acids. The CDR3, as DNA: TGTGCCAGCAGCTTAGGTGTGACAGGGGGCTACGAGCAGTACTTC. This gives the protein CASSLGVTGGYEQYF.

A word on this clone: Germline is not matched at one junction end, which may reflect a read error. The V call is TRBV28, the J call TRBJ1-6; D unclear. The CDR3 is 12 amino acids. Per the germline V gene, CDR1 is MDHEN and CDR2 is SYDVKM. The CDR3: CASSSFNSPLHF. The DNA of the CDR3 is TGTGCCAGCAGTTCCTTTAATTCACCCCTCCACTTT.

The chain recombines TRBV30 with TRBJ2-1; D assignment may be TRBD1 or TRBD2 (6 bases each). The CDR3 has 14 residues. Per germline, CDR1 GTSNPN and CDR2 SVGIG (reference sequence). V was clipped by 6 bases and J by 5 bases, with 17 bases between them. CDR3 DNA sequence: TGTGCCTGCATCACTGCGGGACATAACAATGAGCAGTTCTTC. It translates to CACITAGHNNEQFF.

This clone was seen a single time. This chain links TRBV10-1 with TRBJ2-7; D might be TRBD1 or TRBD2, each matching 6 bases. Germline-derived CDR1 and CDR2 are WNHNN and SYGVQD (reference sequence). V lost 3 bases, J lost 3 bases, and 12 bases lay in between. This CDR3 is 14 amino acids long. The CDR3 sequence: CASSESGANYEQYF. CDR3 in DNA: TGCGCCAGCAGTGAATCGGGGGCTAACTACGAGCAGTACTTC.

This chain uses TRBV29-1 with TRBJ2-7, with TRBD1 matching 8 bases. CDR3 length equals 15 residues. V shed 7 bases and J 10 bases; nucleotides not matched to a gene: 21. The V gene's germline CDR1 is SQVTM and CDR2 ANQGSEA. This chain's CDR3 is CSAMDDRGRLVGQYF. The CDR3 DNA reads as TGCAGCGCAATGGATGACAGGGGACGGCTGGTTGGACAGTACTTC.

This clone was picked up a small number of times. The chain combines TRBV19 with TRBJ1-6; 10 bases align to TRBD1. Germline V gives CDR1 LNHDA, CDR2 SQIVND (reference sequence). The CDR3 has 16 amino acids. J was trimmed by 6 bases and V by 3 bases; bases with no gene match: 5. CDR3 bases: TGTGCCAGTAGTATGGACCGGACAGGGGGTAATTCACCCCTCCACTTT. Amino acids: CASSMDRTGGNSPLHF.

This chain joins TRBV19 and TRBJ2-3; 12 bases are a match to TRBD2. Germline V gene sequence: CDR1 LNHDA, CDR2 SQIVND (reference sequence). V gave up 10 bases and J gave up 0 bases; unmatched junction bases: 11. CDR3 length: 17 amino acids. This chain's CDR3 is CATAGLAGSTSTDTQYF. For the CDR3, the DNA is TGTGCCACCGCGGGACTAGCGGGTTCTACTAGCACAGATACGCAGTATTTT. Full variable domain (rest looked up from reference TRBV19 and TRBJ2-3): DGGITQSPKYLFRKEGQNVTLSCEQNLNHDAMYWYRQDPGQGLRLIYYSQIVNDFQKGDIAEGYSVSREKKESFPLTVTSAQKNPTAFYLCATAGLAGSTSTDTQYFGPGTRLTVL.

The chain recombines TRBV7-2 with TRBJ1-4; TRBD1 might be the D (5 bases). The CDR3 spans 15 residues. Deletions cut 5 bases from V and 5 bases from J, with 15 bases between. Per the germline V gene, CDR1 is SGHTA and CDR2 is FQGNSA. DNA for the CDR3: TGTGCCAGCAGCCCGGGGGGAGGAGAGAATGAAAAACTGTTTTTT. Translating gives CASSPGGGENEKLFF.

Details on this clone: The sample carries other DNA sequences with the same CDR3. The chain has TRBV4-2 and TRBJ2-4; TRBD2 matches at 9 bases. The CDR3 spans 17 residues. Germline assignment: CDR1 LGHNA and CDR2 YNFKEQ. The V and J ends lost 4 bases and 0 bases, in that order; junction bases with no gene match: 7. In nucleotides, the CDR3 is TGTGCCAGCAGCCCCCGCGCGGGGGGGGGAGCCAAAAACATTCAGTACTTC. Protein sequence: CASSPRAGGGAKNIQYF.

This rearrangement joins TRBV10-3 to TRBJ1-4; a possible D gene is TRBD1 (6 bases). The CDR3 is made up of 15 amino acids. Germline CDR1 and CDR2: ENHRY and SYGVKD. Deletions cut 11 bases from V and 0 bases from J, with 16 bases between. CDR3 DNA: TGTGCCTCCTCCGGGACAATTTCAACTAATGAAAAACTGTTTTTT. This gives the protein CASSGTISTNEKLFF.

The CDR3 DNA is TGTGCCTGGAGGGACAACTACGAGCAGTACTTC. Residues: CAWRDNYEQYF. V gene TRBV30 combines with J gene TRBJ2-7; a possible D gene is TRBD1 (5 bases). Trimming left V 3 bases short and J 3 bases short, with 6 bases between. Germline assignment: CDR1 GTSNPN and CDR2 SVGIG (reference sequence). The CDR3 sequence is 11 residues long.

In DNA form, the CDR3 reads TGTGCCAGCAGCCAAGCCCTAGGGGACCTGGGGGAAAAACTGTTTTTT. Translating it yields CASSQALGDLGEKLFF. The chain carries TRBV4-2 and TRBJ1-4, with D possibly TRBD1 on 5 matching bases. Trimming removed 1 base at V and 8 bases at J, with 17 bases between. Per germline, CDR1 LGHNA and CDR2 YNFKEQ. CDR3 size: 16 residues.

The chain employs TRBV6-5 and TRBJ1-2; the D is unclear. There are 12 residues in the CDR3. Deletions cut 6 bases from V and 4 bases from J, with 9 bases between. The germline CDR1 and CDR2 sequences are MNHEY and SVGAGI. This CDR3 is CASRVDLYGYTF. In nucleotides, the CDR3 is TGTGCCAGCAGGGTCGACCTCTATGGCTACACCTTC.

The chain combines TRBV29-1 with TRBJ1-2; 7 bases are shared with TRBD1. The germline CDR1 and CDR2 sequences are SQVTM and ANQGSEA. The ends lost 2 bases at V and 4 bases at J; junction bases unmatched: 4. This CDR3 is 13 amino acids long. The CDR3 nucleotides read TGCAGCGTTGAACCGAGGGGGCCCTATGGCTACACCTTC. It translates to CSVEPRGPYGYTF.

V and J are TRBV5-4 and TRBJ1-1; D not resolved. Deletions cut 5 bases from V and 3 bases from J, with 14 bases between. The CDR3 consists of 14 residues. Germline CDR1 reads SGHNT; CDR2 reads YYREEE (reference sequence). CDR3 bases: TGTGCCAGCAGTTCCGGTTGGGGTGACACTGAAGCTTTCTTT. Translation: CASSSGWGDTEAFF. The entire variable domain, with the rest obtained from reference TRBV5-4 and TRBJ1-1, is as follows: ETGVTQSPTHLIKTRGQQVTLRCSSQSGHNTVSWYQQALGQGPQFIFQYYREEENGRGNFPPRFSGLQFPNYSSELNVNALELDDSALYLCASSSGWGDTEAFFGQGTRLTVV.

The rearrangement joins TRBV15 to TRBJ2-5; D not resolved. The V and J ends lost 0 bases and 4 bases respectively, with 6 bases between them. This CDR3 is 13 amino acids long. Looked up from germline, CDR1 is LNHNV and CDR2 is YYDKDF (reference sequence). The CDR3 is CATSRDGPETQYF. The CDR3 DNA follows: TGTGCCACCAGCAGAGATGGGCCAGAGACCCAGTACTTC.